The entry that follows covers one T cell receptor beta chain sequence. Profiling relied on immunoSEQ multiplex PCR, and the TCRdb table lists in-frame clones only, not all of them. The sample lists around 370,000 clones; about 91% were seen once. CDR1 is SGHTA and CDR2 is FQGNSA in the germline V gene. The CDR3 spans 16 residues. With 0 bases clipped from V and 5 bases from J, the junction kept 3 bases outside the gene matches. This sample was taken from a study of Ad26.COV2.S vaccination and SARS-CoV-2 variants. The source material was peripheral blood, sampled after recovery from COVID-19. This receptor was taken from a human donor who had recovered from COVID-19. This rearrangement joins TRBV7-2 to TRBJ2-1; 11 bases agree with TRBD2. CDR3 DNA sequence: TGTGCCAGCAGCTTAGCTAGCGGGGGGGCAGACAATGAGCAGTTCTTC. Translating it yields CASSLASGGADNEQFF.